This paragraph covers one T cell receptor beta chain sequence. The data are from a study of regulatory T cells in long-lasting Graves disease. Arm-PCR of CDR3 regions and iRepertoire HTBI primers were used to build TCR beta libraries. TCRdb re-analysed the multiplex PCR reads in MiXCR, keeping a single row per CDR3 protein. The sample has about 420,000 distinct CDR3 sequences; around a quarter are singletons. The time point is: persistent/refractory GD, antithyroid drugs over 5 years with positive TRAb. From PBMCs, RNA was extracted and then used to make the TCR library. The source material was peripheral blood mononuclear cells (PBMCs), sampled when the disease was refractory, from a patient treated with antithyroid drugs. This receptor was taken from a female donor with Graves disease.

The chain's CDR3 is CASSPNHLAAYEQYF. The CDR3 coding sequence is TGTGCCAGCTCACCCAACCATCTAGCGGCTTACGAGCAGTACTTC. V usage is TRBV18 and J usage is TRBJ2-7, with 7 bases fitting TRBD2. V dropped 3 bases and J dropped 4; count of bases not matched to a gene: 9. CDR3 length: 15 residues. Germline CDR1 KGHSH, CDR2 LQKENI.